Each of the 21 T cell receptor beta chains below was sequenced from the same sample in a study of T cells in women clearing cervical HPV infection. Data came from immunoSEQ multiplex PCR; TCRdb stores just in-frame clones and leaves some out. This repertoire includes 44,000 or so clones. Sequenced: blood buffy coat. Every receptor here comes from a woman aged 18 to 75 with a cervical HPV16 infection that either progressed to CIN3+ or cleared (not recorded which).

About this clone: With the read ending 3 residues before the CDR3 end, the germline J gene is used to fill in that end. The chain recombines TRBV7-3 with TRBJ2-1; 7 bases line up with TRBD2. Germline trimming cut 4 bases from V and 5 bases from J; bases unmatched to any gene: 14. Germline CDR1 reads SGHTA; CDR2 reads FQGTGA. CDR3 length: 17 residues. The CDR3 DNA, read in part, is TGTGCCAGCAGCTCCCATGGTGTCGGCGGGGGAAACAATGAG. This sequence encodes CASSSHGVGGGNNE. The CDR3 reads in full as CASSSHGVGGGNNEQFF.

Details on this clone: The sequenced fragment ends 3 residues before the CDR3 boundary, so the rest is inferred from the germline J gene. The gene calls are TRBV10-1 and TRBJ2-6; D is ambiguous. The V gene lost 4 bases and the J gene lost 2 bases, with 9 bases spanning the gap. Germline assignment: CDR1 WNHNN and CDR2 SYGVQD (reference sequence). The CDR3 loop spans 15 amino acids. The CDR3 sequence: CASSVQGPGANVLTF. The covered CDR3 bases are TGCGCCAGCAGTGTTCAAGGGCCTGGGGCCAACGTC.

Comment on this clone: The read terminates 3 residues before the CDR3 end, so the remaining end is supplied by the germline J gene. The V gene is TRBV5-1, the J gene TRBJ2-2, with D maybe TRBD2 (7 bases). Trimming cost V 0 bases and J 6 bases, with 15 bases left between them. The germline CDR1 and CDR2 sequences are SGHRS and YFSETQ. The CDR3 is 16 amino acids. The sequenced part of the CDR3 DNA is TGCGCCAGCAGCTTGGCTTCCCGGGGGGCGCCCGGGGAG. It yields the protein CASSLASRGAPGE. The complete CDR3 sequence is CASSLASRGAPGELFF. The variable domain in full, with the rest retrieved from reference TRBV5-1 and TRBJ2-2, is KAGVTQTPRYLIKTRGQQVTLSCSPISGHRSVSWYQQTPGQGLQFLFEYFSETQRNKGNFPGRFSGRQFSNSRSEMNVSTLELGDSALYLCASSLASRGAPGELFFGEGSRLTVL.

Remarks on this clone: The read halts 3 residues ahead of the CDR3 end, with the missing end drawn from the germline J gene. The V call is TRBV7-9, the J call TRBJ2-5; D call uncertain. Per germline, CDR1 SEHNR and CDR2 FQNEAQ (reference sequence). This CDR3 region has 14 residues. V gave up 1 base and J gave up 2 bases, with 8 bases separating them. The covered CDR3 bases are TGTGCCAGCAGCTTAGGTTCTCAGCAAGAGACC. Residues: CASSLGSQQET. The entire CDR3 sequence reads CASSLGSQQETQYF.

On this clone: The read finishes 3 residues shy of the CDR3 end, and the germline J gene is used to complete it. The rearrangement links TRBV18 to TRBJ1-1; 9 nucleotides match TRBD1. Germline CDR1 KGHSH, CDR2 LQKENI. Germline trimming cut 5 bases from V and 5 bases from J; bases unmatched to any gene: 6. The CDR3 covers 14 residues. The CDR3 here is CASSEDRGRTEAFF. The CDR3 bases that were read are TGTGCCAGCTCAGAGGACAGGGGACGGACTGAA. Together with reference TRBV18 and TRBJ1-1, the CDR3 gives the full variable domain: NAGVMQNPRHLVRRRGQEARLRCSPMKGHSHVYWYRQLPEEGLKFMVYLQKENIIDESGMPKERFSAEFPKEGPSILRIQQVVRGDSAAYFCASSEDRGRTEAFFGQGTRLTVV.

A remark on this clone: The read terminates 3 residues before the CDR3 end, so the remaining end is supplied by the germline J gene. The rearrangement links TRBV27 to TRBJ2-1; no firm D call. Germline V gene sequence: CDR1 MNHEY, CDR2 SMNVEV (reference sequence). The CDR3 consists of 13 residues. Between the trimmed V and J ends, which lost 4 bases and 5 bases, there was a span of 9 bases. This CDR3 reads CASSYHRDNEQFF. The CDR3 DNA, read in part, is TGTGCCAGCAGTTACCACCGGGACAATGAG.

As concerns this clone: The CDR3 is cut off 3 residues early in the read; its end comes from the germline J gene. The chain couples TRBV18 to TRBJ2-3; D perhaps matches TRBD1 (6 bases). Between the trimmed V and J ends, which lost 3 bases and 6 bases, there was a span of 10 bases. Germline CDR1 and CDR2: KGHSH and LQKENI. The CDR3 is 13 residues long. The CDR3 protein is CASSPQRGDTQYF. The sequenced part of the CDR3 DNA is TGTGCCAGCTCACCTCAGAGGGGGGATACG.

About this clone: The read ends 3 residues shy of where the CDR3 ends; the end is completed using the germline J gene. J is TRBJ2-1 and V is TRBV29-1; D not certain. V lost 4 bases to trimming and J lost 0 bases, with 7 bases between them. The CDR3 is made up of 13 amino acids. Looked up from germline, CDR1 is SQVTM and CDR2 is ANQGSEA. The CDR3 here is CSVAPSSYNEQFF. The CDR3 DNA, read in part, is TGCAGCGTTGCCCCCAGCTCCTACAATGAG.

Comment on this clone: With the read ending 3 residues before the CDR3 end, the germline J gene is used to fill in that end. The V gene is TRBV2, the J gene TRBJ1-4; D is undetermined. This CDR3 spans 13 amino acids. The ends were cut back, 8 bases at V and 5 bases at J, with 12 bases in the middle. Germline V gives CDR1 SNHLY, CDR2 FYNNEI. CDR3 sequence: CASLRNWNEKLFF. The CDR3 DNA, read in part, is TGTGCCAGCCTAAGAAACTGGAATGAAAAA. The entire variable domain, with the rest obtained from reference TRBV2 and TRBJ1-4, is as follows: EPEVTQTPSHQVTQMGQEVILRCVPISNHLYFYWYRQILGQKVEFLVSFYNNEISEKSEIFDDQFSVERPDGSNFTLKIRSTKLEDSAMYFCASLRNWNEKLFFGSGTQLSVL.

To note about this clone: Sequencing ends 3 residues short of the CDR3 end; the germline J gene provides the rest. The chain couples TRBV7-9 to TRBJ2-3, with D maybe TRBD1 (6 bases). This CDR3 has 15 amino acids. CDR1 is SEHNR and CDR2 is FQNEAQ in the germline V gene (reference sequence). The sequenced part of the CDR3 DNA is TGTGCCAGCAGCCCAACCACAGGGTACCAAGAGACG. It encodes CASSPTTGYQET. The whole CDR3 protein is CASSPTTGYQETQYF.

Concerning this clone itself: The read finishes 3 residues shy of the CDR3 end, and the germline J gene is used to complete it. V gene TRBV20-1 combines with J gene TRBJ2-2; possibly TRBD2 for D (5 bases). The CDR3 is made up of 14 amino acids. Germline V lookup: CDR1 DFQATT, CDR2 SNEGSKA (reference sequence). CDR3 in amino acids: CSAREQRMNSPLFF. The DNA read from the CDR3 is TGCAGTGCTAGGGAGCAGCGGATGAATTCACCG.

In regard to this clone: Read sequence stops 3 residues before the CDR3 end, and the germline J gene provides the missing end. The chain has TRBV9 and TRBJ2-2; D might be TRBD1 (5 bases). With 4 bases removed from V and 1 base from J, the gap between germline ends came to 17 bases. CDR3 length: 17 residues. In germline, CDR1 is SGDLS, CDR2 YYNGEE. The sequenced part of the CDR3 DNA is TGTGCCAGCAGCCCGCGATCGTGGCAGGGGAACACCGGGGAG. It specifies CASSPRSWQGNTGE. The CDR3 reads in full as CASSPRSWQGNTGELFF.

In regard to this clone: The read falls 3 residues short of the CDR3 end, and the missing part is taken from the germline J gene. This rearrangement joins TRBV5-4 to TRBJ1-2; tentatively, D is TRBD1 (6 bases). Per germline, CDR1 SGHNT and CDR2 YYREEE (reference sequence). This CDR3 is 13 amino acids long. This chain's CDR3 is CASSLVGGGGYTF. The part of the CDR3 DNA that was read is TGTGCCAGCAGCTTGGTTGGAGGGGGAGGC.

About this clone: From the germline J gene comes the end of the CDR3, since the read stops 3 residues before it. The chain has TRBV5-1 and TRBJ2-3; 9 nucleotides agree with TRBD2. Per the germline V gene, CDR1 is SGHRS and CDR2 is YFSETQ. This CDR3 has 14 residues. V shed 5 bases and J 5 bases; nucleotides not matched to a gene: 6. CDR3 sequence reads: CASRDPAGGDTQYF. Incomplete CDR3 DNA: TGCGCCAGCAGAGATCCAGCGGGGGGAGATACG.

With respect to this clone: The sequenced fragment ends 3 residues before the CDR3 boundary, so the rest is inferred from the germline J gene. This chain joins TRBV9 and TRBJ2-7, with TRBD2 matching over 7 bases. The CDR3 consists of 15 residues. Germline CDR1 and CDR2: SGDLS and YYNGEE. J gave up 4 bases and V 0 bases, and 7 bases lay outside the gene matches. The part of the CDR3 DNA that was read is TGTGCCAGCAGCGTAGGGGCGGGGGTTGGGTACGAG. Translating gives CASSVGAGVGYE. The whole CDR3 is CASSVGAGVGYEQYF.

In the case of this clone: The read terminates 3 residues ahead of where the CDR3 ends, so the germline J gene completes it. The chain couples TRBV20-1 to TRBJ1-2; tentatively, D is TRBD1 (6 bases). The V and J ends lost 1 base and 5 bases respectively, with 14 bases between them. Germline CDR1 and CDR2: DFQATT and SNEGSKA (reference sequence). This CDR3 comprises 14 residues. The part of the CDR3 DNA that was read is TGCAGTGCTAGAGTCCAAGGACAGCTGTATGGC. Protein sequence: CSARVQGQLYG. The CDR3 as a whole reads CSARVQGQLYGYTF.

Note on this clone: The read stops 3 residues short of the end of the CDR3; the missing end is completed from the germline J gene. The rearrangement joins TRBV7-8 to TRBJ2-7; possibly TRBD1 for D (5 bases). V dropped 1 base and J dropped 0 bases, with 13 bases sitting between them. Germline loops: CDR1 SGHVS, CDR2 FQNEAQ. The CDR3 contains 16 residues. The covered CDR3 bases are TGTGCCAGCAGCTTAGGTAAAGGGGCCTACTCCTACGAG. Protein sequence: CASSLGKGAYSYE. The full CDR3 sequence reads CASSLGKGAYSYEQYF.

Concerning this clone itself: The read ends 3 residues shy of where the CDR3 ends; the end is completed using the germline J gene. This chain connects TRBV7-7 to TRBJ2-5; 7 bases fit TRBD1. Germline lookup yields CDR1 SSHAT and CDR2 FNYEAQ (reference sequence). V shed 3 bases and J 2 bases; nucleotides not matched to a gene: 6. The CDR3 sequence is 15 residues long. The sequenced CDR3 bases are TGTGCCAGCAGCTTGGGACAGAGAGTTCAAGAGACC. Translation: CASSLGQRVQET. Given in full, the CDR3 is CASSLGQRVQETQYF.

Points on this clone: The read ends 3 residues before the CDR3 terminus; that terminus is restored from the germline J gene. Other DNA sequences in the sample encode the same CDR3. The chain carries TRBV19 and TRBJ1-2, with 8 nucleotides matching TRBD1. The CDR3 totals 15 residues. V was pared by 6 bases and J by 2 bases, with 8 bases of the junction left unmatched. The germline V gene encodes CDR1 LNHDA and CDR2 SQIVND (reference sequence). The part of the CDR3 DNA that was read is TGTGCCAGTAGGACGGACAGGGAAAAGAACTATGGC. This translates into CASRTDREKNYG. The complete CDR3 protein is CASRTDREKNYGYTF. Looking up the rest from reference TRBV19 and TRBJ1-2 gives the full variable domain: DGGITQSPKYLFRKEGQNVTLSCEQNLNHDAMYWYRQDPGQGLRLIYYSQIVNDFQKGDIAEGYSVSREKKESFPLTVTSAQKNPTAFYLCASRTDREKNYGYTFGSGTRLTVV.

Remarks on this clone: The read stops 3 residues short of the end of the CDR3; the missing end is completed from the germline J gene. The chain recombines TRBV7-9 with TRBJ1-5; D uncertain. Germline V lookup: CDR1 SEHNR, CDR2 FQNEAQ (reference sequence). The CDR3 is 13 residues long. V lost 2 bases and J 3 bases, leaving 5 bases between the germline ends. The CDR3 sequence: CASSLILNQPQHF. Incomplete CDR3 DNA: TGTGCCAGCAGCTTAATTCTCAATCAGCCC.

As concerns this clone: The CDR3 goes on 3 residues after the read ends, and that part is filled in from the germline J gene. This chain joins TRBV29-1 and TRBJ2-7, with D possibly being TRBD1 or TRBD2 (6 bases each). Germline V lookup: CDR1 SQVTM, CDR2 ANQGSEA. The germline V and J ends were trimmed by 6 bases and 0 bases, with 12 bases remaining between them. The CDR3 has 13 amino acids. CDR3 sequence reads: CSVGGGPSYEQYF. The sequenced CDR3 bases are TGCAGCGTAGGGGGAGGACCCTCCTACGAG.